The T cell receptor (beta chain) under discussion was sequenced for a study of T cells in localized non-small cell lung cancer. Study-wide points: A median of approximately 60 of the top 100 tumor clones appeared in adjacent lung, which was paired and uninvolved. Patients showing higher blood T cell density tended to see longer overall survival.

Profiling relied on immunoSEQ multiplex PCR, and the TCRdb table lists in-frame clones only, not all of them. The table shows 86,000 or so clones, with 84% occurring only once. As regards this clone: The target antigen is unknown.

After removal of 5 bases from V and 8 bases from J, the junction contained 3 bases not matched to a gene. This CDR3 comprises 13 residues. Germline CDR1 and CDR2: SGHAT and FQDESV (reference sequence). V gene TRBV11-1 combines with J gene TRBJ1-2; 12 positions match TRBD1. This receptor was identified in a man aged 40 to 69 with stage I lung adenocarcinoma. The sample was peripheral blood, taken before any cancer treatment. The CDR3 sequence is CASSAGTGGGYTF. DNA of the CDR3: TGTGCCAGCAGCGCGGGGACAGGGGGCGGCTACACCTTC.